These 28 T cell receptor beta chains came from one sample sequenced in a study of shared T cell receptors in the human thymus. TCRdb keeps only in-frame clones here, not all; method: immunoSEQ multiplex PCR. The table has 700,000 to 750,000 clones, over 75% seen once. In addition, the sample was reused for a study of human thymus T cells.

Sequencing used thymocytes. The receptor source for this set is a girl less than two years old with a congenital heart defect.

The J gene is TRBJ2-6, the V gene TRBV5-8, with D perhaps TRBD1 (6 bases). Germline V gene lookup returns CDR1 SGHTS and CDR2 YDEGEE. The CDR3 runs to 18 residues. V was trimmed by 4 bases and J by 0 bases, leaving 17 bases between them. The CDR3 DNA follows: TGTGCCAGCAGCCCGGAAAGACCACAGGGCTCTGGGGCCAACGTCCTGACTTTC. Amino acids: CASSPERPQGSGANVLTF.

J is TRBJ2-2 and V is TRBV27; a possible D gene is TRBD1 (6 bases). The CDR3 sequence is 15 residues long. V gave up 0 bases and J gave up 1 base, with 6 bases separating them. CDR1 is MNHEY, CDR2 SMNVEV, per germline (reference sequence). CDR3 nucleotides: TGTGCCAGCAGTTTATCGACAGGGAACACCGGGGAGCTGTTTTTT. Protein product: CASSLSTGNTGELFF.

The rearrangement uses TRBV5-6 and TRBJ1-3; perhaps TRBD1 as D (6 bases). CDR1 is SGHDT, CDR2 YYEEEE, per germline. This CDR3 contains 16 residues. Trimming took 4 bases from V and 2 from J, leaving 16 bases between them. For the CDR3, the DNA is TGTGCCAGCAGCCCTCCGGGACATCCACCTGGAAACACCATATATTTT. This translates into CASSPPGHPPGNTIYF.

The genes are TRBV7-3 and TRBJ2-7; TRBD1 matches at 10 bases. The CDR3 runs to 16 residues. Germline values: CDR1 SGHTA, CDR2 FQGTGA. Trimming removed 5 bases from V and 5 bases from J; junction bases left unmatched: 12. In DNA, the CDR3 is TGTGCCAGCAGCCGGCACGGACAGGGGGAAAGCAACGAGCAGTACTTC. It is translated as CASSRHGQGESNEQYF.

The chain links TRBV5-1 to TRBJ2-3; D remains ambiguous. In germline, CDR1 is SGHRS, CDR2 YFSETQ. This CDR3 spans 15 amino acids. Deletions cut 0 bases from V and 2 bases from J, with 10 bases between. The CDR3 DNA reads as TGCGCCAGCAGCTTGGGGCTAGACGCCACAGATACGCAGTATTTT. Translation: CASSLGLDATDTQYF.

The CDR3 DNA is TGTGCCAGCAGTTACTCACATATGAACACTGAAGCTTTCTTT. It codes for CASSYSHMNTEAFF. The chain recombines TRBV6-5 with TRBJ1-1; D remains ambiguous. V was clipped by 0 bases and J by 0 bases, with 5 bases between them. The CDR3 has 14 residues. Per the germline V gene, CDR1 is MNHEY and CDR2 is SVGAGI.

The genes are TRBV28 and TRBJ1-1, with no clear D. The ends were cut back, 6 bases at V and 3 bases at J, with 29 bases in the middle. CDR1 is MDHEN, CDR2 SYDVKM, per germline. The CDR3 is 19 amino acids. This CDR3 reads CASRSHARGKLECHTEAFF. DNA of the CDR3: TGTGCCAGCAGATCCCATGCGAGAGGGAAGTTGGAATGTCACACTGAAGCTTTCTTT.

V usage is TRBV2 and J usage is TRBJ2-7; D unclear. CDR1 is SNHLY, CDR2 FYNNEI, per germline. Trimming removed 3 bases from V and 2 bases from J, with 5 bases in between. This CDR3 has 12 amino acids. The CDR3 DNA follows: TGTGCCAGCAGTGAGCCGGCCTACGAGCAGTACTTC. Its translation is CASSEPAYEQYF.

This chain connects TRBV7-2 to TRBJ1-2; D call uncertain. There are 12 residues in the CDR3. Per the germline V gene, CDR1 is SGHTA and CDR2 is FQGNSA. Trimming cost V 1 base and J 8 bases, with 8 bases left between them. The CDR3 is CASSLGRGGYTF. For the CDR3, the DNA is TGTGCCAGCAGCTTAGGTCGTGGCGGCTACACCTTC.

Of note for this clone: One end of the junction does not line up with germline, which may come from a read error. The chain carries TRBV27 and TRBJ2-3, with TRBD1 as a possible D gene (6 bases). CDR1 MNHEY and CDR2 SMNVEV come from the germline V gene (reference sequence). The CDR3 totals 16 residues. The CDR3 nucleotides are TGCGCAAGCCGGCCTAAGTGGGGGCGGAGCACAGATACGCAGTATTTT. Translating it yields CASRPKWGRSTDTQYF.

The J gene is TRBJ1-2, the V gene TRBV15; perhaps TRBD1 as D (6 bases). The V and J ends lost 2 bases and 8 bases respectively, with 12 bases between them. Germline V gene sequence: CDR1 LNHNV, CDR2 YYDKDF (reference sequence). The CDR3 is 13 residues long. CDR3: CATSRTGPWGYTF. The DNA for the CDR3 is TGTGCCACCAGCAGAACAGGGCCGTGGGGCTACACCTTC.

This clone was picked up one time. The V call is TRBV7-9, the J call TRBJ1-1; tentative D call: TRBD1 (5 bases). This CDR3 contains 15 residues. The V gene lost 5 bases and the J gene lost 4 bases, with 17 bases spanning the gap. Germline V gene data show CDR1 as SEHNR and CDR2 as FQNEAQ (reference sequence). CDR3 protein: CASSPRDSQSTEAFF. The CDR3 DNA follows: TGTGCCAGCAGCCCCCGGGACTCCCAAAGCACTGAAGCTTTCTTT.

V gene TRBV2 combines with J gene TRBJ1-2; 9 bases map to TRBD1. This CDR3 comprises 17 residues. Trimming cost V 0 bases and J 5 bases; bases outside gene matches: 10. Germline assignment: CDR1 SNHLY and CDR2 FYNNEI. In DNA form, the CDR3 reads TGTGCCAGCAGTGAAGCCCACCCGGACAGGGGTTTATATGGCTACACCTTC. It yields the protein CASSEAHPDRGLYGYTF.

This clone has just one count. CDR3: CASSIRGIRGGGYTF. DNA of the CDR3: TGTGCCAGTAGTATTCGAGGGATTCGGGGAGGTGGCTACACCTTC. The genes are TRBV19 and TRBJ1-2, with D unclear. CDR3 length: 15 residues. Germline V gene sequence: CDR1 LNHDA, CDR2 SQIVND (reference sequence). Trimming pared 3 bases from V and 7 bases from J, leaving 18 bases between.

The table lists this clone with a few counts. The chain is built from TRBV28 and TRBJ1-1, with TRBD1 identical over 8 bases. Trimming removed 0 bases from V and 3 bases from J; junction bases left unmatched: 18. The CDR3 is made up of 20 amino acids. Germline V gene lookup returns CDR1 MDHEN and CDR2 SYDVKM. The CDR3 bases are TGTGCCAGCAGTTTATGCACTCCCCCCCGCTACAGGGGGGGAGACACTGAAGCTTTCTTT. This gives the protein CASSLCTPPRYRGGDTEAFF.

The chain recombines TRBV6-5 with TRBJ1-1; 7 bases fit TRBD1. The CDR3 is 14 residues long. Looked up from germline, CDR1 is MNHEY and CDR2 is SVGAGI. V shed 5 bases and J 3 bases; nucleotides not matched to a gene: 6. CDR3 sequence reads: CASSDWDSYTEAFF. The CDR3 DNA reads TGTGCCAGCAGTGACTGGGACAGCTACACTGAAGCTTTCTTT.

The rearrangement links TRBV9 to TRBJ2-1; 8 nucleotides align to TRBD2. Germline CDR1 is SGDLS and CDR2 is YYNGEE. V was pared by 0 bases and J by 4 bases, with 6 bases of the junction left unmatched. This CDR3 has 16 residues. This chain's CDR3 is CASSVDQRGSYNEQFF. The DNA of the CDR3 is TGTGCCAGCAGCGTAGACCAGCGGGGGTCTTACAATGAGCAGTTCTTC.

The chain is built from TRBV23-1 and TRBJ2-7; 9 bases agree with TRBD1. TRBV23-1 is an open reading frame whose function is uncertain. The trim removed 6 bases at V and 4 bases at J, leaving 10 bases unmatched. The CDR3 spans 15 residues. In DNA, the CDR3 is TGCGCCAGCAGGCGACCCGGGACAGGGAGTTACGAGCAGTACTTC. Protein sequence: CASRRPGTGSYEQYF.

The chain joins TRBV28 to TRBJ1-3; D may be TRBD1 (5 bases). The CDR3 is made up of 18 amino acids. V lost 0 bases, J lost 0 bases, and 15 bases lay in between. CDR1 is MDHEN and CDR2 is SYDVKM in the germline V gene. CDR3 DNA: TGTGCCAGCAGTTTATGGTTTGGGGCACCCTACTCTGGAAACACCATATATTTT. It codes for CASSLWFGAPYSGNTIYF. The complete variable domain, with remaining parts taken from reference TRBV28 and TRBJ1-3, reads DVKVTQSSRYLVKRTGEKVFLECVQDMDHENMFWYRQDPGLGLRLIYFSYDVKMKEKGDIPEGYSVSREKKERFSLILESASTNQTSMYLCASSLWFGAPYSGNTIYFGEGSWLTVV.

V gene TRBV18 combines with J gene TRBJ1-1, with TRBD1 matching over 9 bases. V lost 3 bases and J lost 11; bases outside the gene matches: 7. This CDR3 region has 13 residues. Germline CDR1 and CDR2: KGHSH and LQKENI. The DNA for the CDR3 is TGTGCCAGCTCACCTTTTGGGACAGGGAGCGCTTTCTTT. Amino acid sequence: CASSPFGTGSAFF. Combining the CDR3 with reference TRBV18 and TRBJ1-1 gives the whole variable domain NAGVMQNPRHLVRRRGQEARLRCSPMKGHSHVYWYRQLPEEGLKFMVYLQKENIIDESGMPKERFSAEFPKEGPSILRIQQVVRGDSAAYFCASSPFGTGSAFFGQGTRLTVV.

As for this clone: A read error may produce the germline difference seen at one junction end. This chain links TRBV7-7 with TRBJ1-3, with 10 positions matching TRBD1. Germline CDR1 and CDR2: SSHAT and FNYEAQ (reference sequence). The CDR3 is 18 residues long. The chain's CDR3 is CASSLGVRTGGRKGTIYF. CDR3 nucleotide sequence: TGTGCTAGCAGCTTAGGGGTGAGGACAGGGGGGAGGAAGGGAACCATATATTTT.

This chain links TRBV5-1 with TRBJ2-7, with TRBD1 matching 7 bases. Germline trimming cut 5 bases from V and 5 bases from J; bases unmatched to any gene: 40. The CDR3 is 24 amino acids. Germline V gene sequence: CDR1 SGHRS, CDR2 YFSETQ. CDR3 sequence: CASRDGSLAAGGKNRLFDGDEQYF. DNA of the CDR3: TGCGCCAGCAGGGATGGCAGTCTCGCGGCAGGGGGTAAGAATCGCCTATTCGACGGCGACGAGCAGTACTTC.

This clone was seen a few times. This rearrangement joins TRBV13 to TRBJ1-2, with 7 bases lining up with TRBD1. The germline CDR1 and CDR2 sequences are PRHDT and FYEKMQ (reference sequence). Trimming took 5 bases from V and 4 from J; bases not matched to a gene: 19. This CDR3 is built from 18 residues. The CDR3 DNA is TGTGCCAGCAGCCCCACCCACCGGGACACGGGACAGCTCTATGGCTACACCTTC. Protein: CASSPTHRDTGQLYGYTF. The entire variable domain, with the rest obtained from reference TRBV13 and TRBJ1-2, is as follows: AAGVIQSPRHLIKEKRETATLKCYPIPRHDTVYWYQQGPGQDPQFLISFYEKMQSDKGSIPDRFSAQQFSDYHSELNMSSLELGDSALYFCASSPTHRDTGQLYGYTFGSGTRLTVV.

CDR3 sequence reads: CSGRGTTNEKLFF. CDR3 in DNA: TGCAGCGGACGGGGGACAACTAATGAAAAACTGTTTTTT. The J gene is TRBJ1-4, the V gene TRBV29-1; possibly TRBD1 for D (5 bases). V was pared by 7 bases and J by 0 bases, with 9 bases between. The CDR3 is 13 amino acids. Looked up from germline, CDR1 is SQVTM and CDR2 is ANQGSEA.

V usage is TRBV9 and J usage is TRBJ2-3; 10 bases fit TRBD2. The ends lost 2 bases at V and 1 base at J; junction bases unmatched: 4. The CDR3 runs 16 residues. CDR1 is SGDLS and CDR2 is YYNGEE in the germline V gene. The CDR3: CASSVGAGGRTDTQYF. In DNA form, the CDR3 reads TGTGCCAGCAGCGTCGGAGCGGGGGGGCGCACAGATACGCAGTATTTT.

The chain couples TRBV5-5 to TRBJ1-2; 12 nucleotides line up with TRBD1. Germline CDR1 and CDR2: SGHKS and YYEKEE (reference sequence). The CDR3 is 14 residues long. V lost 6 bases, J lost 7 bases, and 7 bases stayed unmatched. The CDR3 bases are TGTGCCAGCACAATGGGACAGGGGGCCGGTGGCTACACCTTC. Translating gives CASTMGQGAGGYTF.

The rearrangement joins TRBV4-2 to TRBJ2-7; D may be TRBD1 (6 bases). Per the germline V gene, CDR1 is LGHNA and CDR2 is YNFKEQ. Trimming stripped 3 bases from V and 0 bases from J, with 15 bases between. The CDR3 consists of 16 residues. The CDR3 spells CASSQVLEQGSYEQYF. CDR3 DNA sequence: TGTGCCAGCAGCCAGGTGCTGGAACAGGGCTCCTACGAGCAGTACTTC.

The chain is built from TRBV5-5 and TRBJ1-2, with D possibly TRBD1 on 6 matching bases. The CDR3 extends over 14 amino acids. V was clipped by 0 bases and J by 2 bases, with 8 bases between them. Germline CDR1 reads SGHKS; CDR2 reads YYEKEE (reference sequence). The CDR3 spells CASSLDRANYGYTF. For the CDR3, the DNA is TGTGCCAGCAGCTTGGACAGGGCAAACTATGGCTACACCTTC. Full variable domain (missing parts from reference TRBV5-5 and TRBJ1-2): DAGVTQSPTHLIKTRGQQVTLRCSPISGHKSVSWYQQVLGQGPQFIFQYYEKEERGRGNFPDRFSARQFPNYSSELNVNALLLGDSALYLCASSLDRANYGYTFGSGTRLTVV.